These T cell receptor beta chains were read from a single sample in a study of radiation and T cells in renal cell carcinoma. Sequencing used immunoSEQ multiplex PCR; TCRdb keeps in-frame clones, though not all of them. Among 17,000 or so clones listed, roughly 58% were seen once. The sample here was tumor tissue, taken from a patient whose treatment included radiotherapy and nephrectomy. The receptors here all came from a man in his fifties or sixties with renal cell carcinoma. The CDR3 runs from the conserved cysteine through the conserved F or W. A D gene is named only where the DNA matches it firmly. Rows may omit the clone size; those that give it use once, few, many or a size class.

V gene	J gene	D gene	clone size	CDR3 protein	CDR3 DNA
TRBV19	TRBJ1-5	NA	once	CASSPERREPQHF	TGTGCCAGTAGTCCCGAACGAAGGGAGCCCCAGCATTTT
TRBV6-5	TRBJ1-2	NA	NA	CASSRAGRYGYTF	TGTGCCAGCAGCCGTGCTGGCCGCTATGGCTACACCTTC
TRBV4-2	TRBJ2-3	TRBD1	NA	CASTRDRGTDTQYF	TGTGCCAGCACGCGGGACAGGGGCACAGATACGCAGTATTTT
TRBV19	TRBJ2-6	NA	NA	CASSIDPPNVLTF	TGTGCCAGTAGTATAGACCCTCCCAACGTCCTGACTTTC
TRBV6-5	TRBJ1-5	NA	NA	CASRGGSNQPQHF	TGTGCCAGCAGGGGGGGCAGCAATCAGCCCCAGCATTTT
TRBV5-4	TRBJ1-1	TRBD1	NA	CASSLDRGTEAFF	TGTGCCAGCAGCTTGGACAGGGGAACTGAAGCTTTCTTT
TRBV28	TRBJ2-3	TRBD2	medium-sized	CASSFVAGTDTQYF	TGTGCCAGCAGTTTTGTAGCGGGTACAGATACGCAGTATTTT
TRBV7-8	TRBJ1-2	NA	NA	CASSFRNRYGYTF	TGTGCCAGCAGCTTCCGCAACCGCTATGGCTACACCTTC
TRBV11-3	TRBJ2-1	TRBD2	NA	CASSFARGGTYNEQFF	TGTGCCAGCAGCTTTGCACGGGGGGGCACGTACAATGAGCAGTTCTTC
TRBV5-5	TRBJ1-6	NA	NA	CASSRDSSYNSPLHF	TGTGCCAGCAGCAGGGATAGCTCCTATAATTCACCCCTCCACTTT
TRBV29-1	TRBJ2-5	NA	few	CTGTGTRNQETQYF	TGCACCGGGACGGGGACCAGAAACCAAGAGACCCAGTACTTC
TRBV10-3	TRBJ2-1	TRBD2	NA	CAIGTSGKKNTNEQFF	TGTGCCATAGGGACTAGCGGGAAGAAGAATACAAATGAGCAGTTCTTC
TRBV27	TRBJ1-3	NA	NA	CASKGSSGNTIYF	TGTGCCAGCAAGGGCAGCTCTGGAAACACCATATATTTT
TRBV29-1	TRBJ2-7	TRBD2	NA	CSPGLAVYYEQYF	TGCAGCCCGGGACTAGCGGTGTACTACGAGCAGTACTTC
TRBV19	TRBJ2-1	TRBD2	NA	CASSMSGGTYNEQFF	TGTGCCAGTAGTATGAGCGGGGGGACCTACAATGAGCAGTTCTTC
TRBV2	TRBJ2-2	TRBD2	many	CASSVSLAGEFSGELFF	TGTGCCAGCAGTGTATCCTTAGCGGGAGAATTTTCCGGGGAGCTGTTTTTT
TRBV5-6	TRBJ2-7	TRBD1	NA	CASSELGQGGHYEQYF	TGTGCCAGCAGCGAACTCGGACAGGGCGGACACTACGAGCAGTACTTC
TRBV27	TRBJ2-7	NA	NA	CASSLWGNEQYF	TGTGCCAGCAGTTTATGGGGGAACGAGCAGTACTTC
TRBV28	TRBJ1-5	TRBD1	NA	CASKRQGAGQPQHF	TGTGCCAGCAAGCGACAGGGGGCTGGTCAGCCCCAGCATTTT
TRBV18	TRBJ2-1	NA	few	CASSPLSSGYNEQFF	TGTGCCAGCTCACCATTAAGTAGCGGCTACAATGAGCAGTTCTTC
TRBV2	TRBJ1-6	NA	medium-sized	CASRRRQDSYNSPLHF	TGTGCCAGCAGGAGACGACAGGACTCCTATAATTCACCCCTCCACTTT
TRBV7-9	TRBJ2-1	NA	NA	CASRPDNNEQFF	TGTGCCAGCAGACCTGACAACAATGAGCAGTTCTTC
TRBV15	TRBJ2-5	NA	NA	CATSRLGRLETQYF	TGTGCCACCAGCAGATTGGGGCGTCTGGAGACCCAGTACTTC
TRBV6-6	TRBJ2-1	TRBD1	NA	CASSRTGLYNEQFF	TGTGCCAGCAGTCGGACAGGGCTTTACAATGAGCAGTTCTTC
TRBV11-1	TRBJ2-3	NA	NA	CASSQSRASTDTQYF	TGTGCCAGCAGCCAGTCAAGGGCTAGCACAGATACGCAGTATTTT
TRBV6-1	TRBJ1-4	NA	NA	CASSPRTLNEKLFF	TGTGCCAGCAGTCCTCGGACACTCAATGAAAAACTGTTTTTT